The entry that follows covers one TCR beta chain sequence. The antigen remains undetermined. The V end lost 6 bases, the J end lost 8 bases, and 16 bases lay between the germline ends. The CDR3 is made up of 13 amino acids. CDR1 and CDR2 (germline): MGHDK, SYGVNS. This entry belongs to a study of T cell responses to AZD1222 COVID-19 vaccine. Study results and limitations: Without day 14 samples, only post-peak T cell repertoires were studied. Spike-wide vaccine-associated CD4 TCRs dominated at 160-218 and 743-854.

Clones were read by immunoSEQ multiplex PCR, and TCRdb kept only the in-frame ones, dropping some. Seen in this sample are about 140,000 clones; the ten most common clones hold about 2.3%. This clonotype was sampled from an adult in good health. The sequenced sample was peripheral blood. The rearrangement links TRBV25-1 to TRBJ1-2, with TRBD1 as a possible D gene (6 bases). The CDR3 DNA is TGTGCCAGCAGCGGGGGGCGGGCCTGGGGCTACACCTTC. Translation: CASSGGRAWGYTF.